The clone carrying this T cell receptor beta chain was observed many times. The CDR3 is 11 residues long. Germline CDR1 and CDR2: GTSNPN and SVGIG (reference sequence). V lost 0 bases, J lost 7 bases, and 3 bases lay in between. This record belongs to a study of CD8+CD57+ T cells in acquired aplastic anemia. Study-wide context: Mean yield of DNA from sorted CD4+ and CD8+ cells was approximately 3 ug.

Genomic DNA provided the template from which TCR beta VDJ and CDR3 profiles were obtained. MiXCR, run by TCRdb on the reads, gives a single entry per CDR3 protein. Counted here are a few hundred thousand distinct CDR3 sequences, roughly 64% occurring once; the ten biggest clones make up 3.5% to 4.5%. The sequenced sample was sorted CD4+, CD8+, or CD8+CD57+ T cells (not recorded which) from PBMCs. The sequence was obtained from a human donor in good health, serving as a control. The V and J genes are TRBV30 and TRBJ2-2; no clear D. The CDR3: CAWSVGGELFF. CDR3 coding DNA: TGTGCCTGGAGTGTTGGCGGGGAGCTGTTTTTT. Full variable domain (outside the CDR3, taken from reference TRBV30 and TRBJ2-2): SQTIHQWPATLVQPVGSPLSLECTVEGTSNPNLYWYRQAAGRGLQLLFYSVGIGQISSEVPQNLSASRPQDRQFILSSKKLLLSDSGFYLCAWSVGGELFFGEGSRLTVL.